These T cell receptor beta chains were read from a single sample in a study of Graves' ophthalmopathy and Graves' hyperthyroidism. MiXCR was run by TCRdb on the multiplex PCR reads, yielding one entry per CDR3 protein. The repertoire consists of hundreds of thousands of distinct CDR3 sequences, with under 50% occurring once and the leading ten covering 2.5% to 3.5%. Sequencing was performed on peripheral blood. The receptors were gathered from an adult man with Graves' ophthalmopathy. Each CDR3 is given with its conserved first and last residue. Each record gives: J gene, V gene, D gene, clone size, CDR3 protein, CDR3 DNA. D genes are given only for firm matches. A row's size may be missing; if present it is once, few, many or a size class.

TRBJ2-2 TRBV5-5 NA few CASWGGSVTGELFF TGTGCCAGCTGGGGTGGTTCGGTTACCGGGGAGCTGTTTTTT
TRBJ1-4 TRBV6-1 TRBD1 NA CASSDVVRGPEFF TGTGCCAGCAGTGATGTTGTCAGGGGGCCGGAGTTTTTT
TRBJ2-7 TRBV10-3 NA few CASGAGGIHEQYF TGTGCCAGCGGGGCAGGTGGTATACACGAGCAGTACTTC
TRBJ1-1 TRBV10-3 NA NA CAISESRFGEAFF TGTGCCATCAGTGAGTCCCGGTTCGGTGAAGCTTTCTTT
TRBJ2-7 TRBV15 NA NA CATSRPRFRRYF TGTGCCACCAGCAGACCCAGGTTTAGGCGGTACTTC
TRBJ1-2 TRBV27 TRBD1 few CASRWRQGYGYTF TGTGCCAGCAGGTGGAGACAGGGGTATGGCTACACCTTC
TRBJ1-4 TRBV2 TRBD1 NA CASSYRGPTNEKLFF TGTGCCAGCAGTTACAGGGGACCAACTAATGAAAAACTGTTTTTT
TRBJ1-4 TRBV29-1 TRBD1 NA CSVGRTGHGELFF TGCAGCGTTGGGCGGACAGGCCATGGGGAACTGTTTTTT
TRBJ1-3 TRBV20-1 TRBD1 NA CSARDGTGDTIYF TGCAGTGCTAGAGATGGGACAGGGGACACCATATATTTT
TRBJ2-7 TRBV20-1 TRBD1 NA CSASGVGTGYYEQYF TGCAGTGCTAGTGGTGTTGGGACAGGTTACTACGAGCAGTACTTC
TRBJ2-6 TRBV12-3/TRBV12-4 TRBD1 many CASTLGQASEVLTF TGTGCCAGCACTCTTGGACAGGCGTCGGAAGTCCTGACTTTC
TRBJ1-4 TRBV7-2 NA NA CASSNRVKLFF TGTGCCAGCAGCAACCGGGTAAAACTGTTTTTT
TRBJ1-2 TRBV19 NA many CASSIDQWAARYGYTF TGTGCCAGTAGTATAGATCAGTGGGCGGCCCGCTATGGCTACACCTTC
TRBJ1-2 TRBV5-1 NA few CANSLQGQRYGYTF TGCGCCAACAGCTTGCAGGGGCAAAGATATGGCTACACCTTC
TRBJ2-5 TRBV5-8 NA many CALHRGETQYF TGTGCCTTGCATAGGGGCGAGACCCAGTACTTC
TRBJ1-6 TRBV24-1 NA once CATSAARGQGSPLHF TGTGCCACCAGTGCCGCCCGGGGCCAGGGTTCACCCCTCCACTTT
TRBJ2-5 TRBV2 NA NA CASSPPWTDQETQYF TGTGCCAGCAGTCCACCTTGGACAGACCAAGAGACCCAGTACTTC
TRBJ2-7 TRBV30 NA few CAWSGLAYEQYF TGTGCCTGGAGTGGACTGGCCTACGAGCAGTACTTC